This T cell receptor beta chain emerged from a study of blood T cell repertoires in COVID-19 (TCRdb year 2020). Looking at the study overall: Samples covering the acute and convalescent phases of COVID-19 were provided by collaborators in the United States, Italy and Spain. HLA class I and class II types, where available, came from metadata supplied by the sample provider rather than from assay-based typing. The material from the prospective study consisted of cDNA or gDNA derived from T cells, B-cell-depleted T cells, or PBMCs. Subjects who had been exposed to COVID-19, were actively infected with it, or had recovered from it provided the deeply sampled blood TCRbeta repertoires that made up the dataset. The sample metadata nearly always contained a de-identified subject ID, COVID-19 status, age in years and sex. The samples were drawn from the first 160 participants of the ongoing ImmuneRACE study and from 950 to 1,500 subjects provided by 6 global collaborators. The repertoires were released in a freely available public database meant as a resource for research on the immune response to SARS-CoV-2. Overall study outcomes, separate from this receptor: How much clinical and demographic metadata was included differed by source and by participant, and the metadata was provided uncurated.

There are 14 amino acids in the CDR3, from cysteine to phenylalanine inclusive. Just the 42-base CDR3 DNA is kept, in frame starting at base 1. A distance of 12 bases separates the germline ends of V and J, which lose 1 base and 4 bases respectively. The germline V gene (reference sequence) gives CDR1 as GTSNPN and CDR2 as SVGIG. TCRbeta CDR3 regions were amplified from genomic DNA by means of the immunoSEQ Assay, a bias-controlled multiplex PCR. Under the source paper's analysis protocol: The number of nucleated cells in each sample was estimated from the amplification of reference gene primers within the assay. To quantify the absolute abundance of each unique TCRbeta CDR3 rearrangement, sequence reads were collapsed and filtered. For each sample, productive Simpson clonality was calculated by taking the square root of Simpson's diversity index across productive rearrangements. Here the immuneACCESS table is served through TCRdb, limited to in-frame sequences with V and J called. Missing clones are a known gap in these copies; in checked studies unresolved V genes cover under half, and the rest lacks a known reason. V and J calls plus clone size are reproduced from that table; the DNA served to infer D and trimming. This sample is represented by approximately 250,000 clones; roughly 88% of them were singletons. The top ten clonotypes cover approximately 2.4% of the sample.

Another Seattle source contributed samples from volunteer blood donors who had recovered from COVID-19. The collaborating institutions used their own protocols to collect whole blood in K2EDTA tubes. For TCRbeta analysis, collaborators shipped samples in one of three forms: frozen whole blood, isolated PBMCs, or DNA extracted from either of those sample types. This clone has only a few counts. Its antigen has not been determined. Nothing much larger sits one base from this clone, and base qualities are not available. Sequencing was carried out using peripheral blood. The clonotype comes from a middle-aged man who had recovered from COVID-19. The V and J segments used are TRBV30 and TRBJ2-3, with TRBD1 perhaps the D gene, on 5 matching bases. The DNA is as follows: TGTGCCTGGAGTGGGGGCAGGTCCGCAGATACGCAGTATTTT. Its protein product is CAWSGGRSADTQYF.